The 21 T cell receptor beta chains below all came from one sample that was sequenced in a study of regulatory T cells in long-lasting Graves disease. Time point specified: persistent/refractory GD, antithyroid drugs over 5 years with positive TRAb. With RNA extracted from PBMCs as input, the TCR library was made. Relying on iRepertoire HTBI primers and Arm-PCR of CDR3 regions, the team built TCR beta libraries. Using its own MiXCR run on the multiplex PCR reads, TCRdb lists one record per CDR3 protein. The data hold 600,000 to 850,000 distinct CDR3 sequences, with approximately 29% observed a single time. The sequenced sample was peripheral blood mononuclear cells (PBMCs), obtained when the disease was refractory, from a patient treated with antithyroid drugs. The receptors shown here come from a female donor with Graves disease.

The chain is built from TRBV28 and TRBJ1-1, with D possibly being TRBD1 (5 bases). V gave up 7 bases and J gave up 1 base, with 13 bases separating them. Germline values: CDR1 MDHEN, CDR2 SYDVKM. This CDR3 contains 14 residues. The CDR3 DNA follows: TGTGCCAGCAAAGAATGGGGCCGGAACACTGAAGCTTTCTTT. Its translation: CASKEWGRNTEAFF.

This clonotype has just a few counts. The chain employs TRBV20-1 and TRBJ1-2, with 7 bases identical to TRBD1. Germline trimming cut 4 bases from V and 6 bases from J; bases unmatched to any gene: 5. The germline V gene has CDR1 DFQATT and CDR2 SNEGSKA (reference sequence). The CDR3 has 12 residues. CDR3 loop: CSAKDRVDGYTF. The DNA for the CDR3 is TGCAGTGCTAAAGACAGGGTGGATGGCTACACCTTC.

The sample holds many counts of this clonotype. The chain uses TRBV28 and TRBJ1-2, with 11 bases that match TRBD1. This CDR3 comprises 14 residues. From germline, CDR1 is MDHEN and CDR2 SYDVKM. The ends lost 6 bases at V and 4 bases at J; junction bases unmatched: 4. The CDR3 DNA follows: TGTGCCAGCAGGGGGACAGGGGGGCTCTATGGCTACACCTTC. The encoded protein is CASRGTGGLYGYTF.

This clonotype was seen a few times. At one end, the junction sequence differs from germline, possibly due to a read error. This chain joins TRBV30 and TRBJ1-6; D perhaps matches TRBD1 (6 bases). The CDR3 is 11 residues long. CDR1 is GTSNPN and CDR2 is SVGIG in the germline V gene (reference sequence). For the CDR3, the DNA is TGTGCCGGGAGGGGGAATTCACCCCTCCACTTT. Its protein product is CAGRGNSPLHF.

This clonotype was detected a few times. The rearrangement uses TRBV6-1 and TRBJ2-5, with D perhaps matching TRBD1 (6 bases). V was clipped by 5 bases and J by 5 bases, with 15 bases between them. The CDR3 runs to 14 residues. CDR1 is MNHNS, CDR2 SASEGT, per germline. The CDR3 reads CASSRTVLRETQYF. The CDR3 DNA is TGTGCCAGCAGTAGGACAGTCCTTCGGGAGACCCAGTACTTC.

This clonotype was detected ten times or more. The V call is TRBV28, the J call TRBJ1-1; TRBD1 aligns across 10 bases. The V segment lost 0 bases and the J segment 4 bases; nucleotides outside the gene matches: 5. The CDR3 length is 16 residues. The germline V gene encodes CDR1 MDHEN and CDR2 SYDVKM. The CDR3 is CASSLWRTGGLTEAFF. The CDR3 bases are TGTGCCAGCAGTTTATGGCGGACAGGGGGACTCACTGAAGCTTTCTTT.

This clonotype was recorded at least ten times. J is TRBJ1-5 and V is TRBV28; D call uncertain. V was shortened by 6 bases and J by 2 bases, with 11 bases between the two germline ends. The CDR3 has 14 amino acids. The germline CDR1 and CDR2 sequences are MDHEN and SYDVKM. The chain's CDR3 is CASSLVVGNQPQHF. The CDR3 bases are TGTGCCAGCAGCCTGGTGGTGGGCAATCAGCCCCAGCATTTT.

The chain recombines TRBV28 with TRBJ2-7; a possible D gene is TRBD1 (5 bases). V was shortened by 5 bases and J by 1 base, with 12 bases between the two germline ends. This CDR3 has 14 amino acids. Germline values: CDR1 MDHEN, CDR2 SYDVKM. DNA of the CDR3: TGTGCCAGCAGTCTCCCGACAGATTCCTACGAGCAGTACTTC. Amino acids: CASSLPTDSYEQYF. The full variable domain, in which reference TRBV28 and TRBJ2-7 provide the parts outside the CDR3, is DVKVTQSSRYLVKRTGEKVFLECVQDMDHENMFWYRQDPGLGLRLIYFSYDVKMKEKGDIPEGYSVSREKKERFSLILESASTNQTSMYLCASSLPTDSYEQYFGPGTRLTVT.

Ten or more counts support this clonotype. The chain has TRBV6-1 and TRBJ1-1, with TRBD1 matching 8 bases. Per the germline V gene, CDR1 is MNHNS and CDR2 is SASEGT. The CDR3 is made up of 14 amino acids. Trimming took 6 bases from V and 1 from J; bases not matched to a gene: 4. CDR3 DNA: TGTGCCAGCAGGGGGACAGGTGGGAACACTGAAGCTTTCTTT. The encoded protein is CASRGTGGNTEAFF.

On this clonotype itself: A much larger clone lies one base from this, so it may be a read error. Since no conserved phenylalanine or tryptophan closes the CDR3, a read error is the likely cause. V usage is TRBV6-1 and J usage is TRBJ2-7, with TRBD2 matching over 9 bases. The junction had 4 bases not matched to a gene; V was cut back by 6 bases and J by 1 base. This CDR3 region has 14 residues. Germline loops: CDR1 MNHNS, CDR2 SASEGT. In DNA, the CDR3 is TGTGCCAGCAGCAGAGGACTAGCGTCCTACGAGCAGTACCTC. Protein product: CASSRGLASYEQYL.

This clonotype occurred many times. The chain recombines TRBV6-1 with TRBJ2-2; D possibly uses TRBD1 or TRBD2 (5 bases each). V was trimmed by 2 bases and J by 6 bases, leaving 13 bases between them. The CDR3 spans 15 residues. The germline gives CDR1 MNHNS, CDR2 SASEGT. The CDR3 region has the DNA TGTGCCAGCAGTGAACCGGGACGCGGGTCCGGGGAGCTGTTTTTT. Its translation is CASSEPGRGSGELFF.

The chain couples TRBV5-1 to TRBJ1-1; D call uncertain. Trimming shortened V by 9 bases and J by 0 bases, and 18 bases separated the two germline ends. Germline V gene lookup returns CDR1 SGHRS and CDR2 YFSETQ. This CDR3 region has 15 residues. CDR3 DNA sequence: TGCGCCACCTCGGACGGAGCCCCCATGAACACTGAAGCTTTCTTT. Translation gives CATSDGAPMNTEAFF.

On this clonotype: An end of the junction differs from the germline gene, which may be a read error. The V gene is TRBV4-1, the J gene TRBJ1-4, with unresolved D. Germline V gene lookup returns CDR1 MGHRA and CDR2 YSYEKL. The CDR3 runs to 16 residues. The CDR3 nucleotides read TGCGCCAGCAGCCGCCTAGGGAGTGCAGCTAATGAAAGACTGTTTTTT. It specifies CASSRLGSAANERLFF.

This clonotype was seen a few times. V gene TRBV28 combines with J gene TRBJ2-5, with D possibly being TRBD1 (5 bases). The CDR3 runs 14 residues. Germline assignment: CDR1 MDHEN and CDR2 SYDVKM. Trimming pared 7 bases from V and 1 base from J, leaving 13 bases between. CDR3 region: CASTPSQGQETQYF. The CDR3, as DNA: TGTGCCAGCACCCCTTCGCAGGGCCAAGAGACCCAGTACTTC.

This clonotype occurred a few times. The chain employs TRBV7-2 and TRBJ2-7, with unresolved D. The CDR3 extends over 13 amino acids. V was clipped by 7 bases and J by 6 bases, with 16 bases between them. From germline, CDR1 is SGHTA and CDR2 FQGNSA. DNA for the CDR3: TGTGCCAGCACCTACACTCCCTGGGGCGAGCAGTACTTC. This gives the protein CASTYTPWGEQYF.

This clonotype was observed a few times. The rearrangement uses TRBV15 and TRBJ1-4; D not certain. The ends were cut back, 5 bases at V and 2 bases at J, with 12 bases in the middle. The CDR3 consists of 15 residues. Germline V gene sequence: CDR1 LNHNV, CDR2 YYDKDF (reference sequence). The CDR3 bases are TGTGCCACCAGCTTCCAACGAGGTACTAATGAAAAACTGTTTTTT. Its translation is CATSFQRGTNEKLFF.

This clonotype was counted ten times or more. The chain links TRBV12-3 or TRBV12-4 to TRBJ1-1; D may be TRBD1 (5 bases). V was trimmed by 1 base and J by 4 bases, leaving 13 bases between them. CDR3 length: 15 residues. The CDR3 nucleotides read TGTGCCAGCAGTTTAGATCTCCAGGGACCCACTGAAGCTTTCTTT. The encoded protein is CASSLDLQGPTEAFF.

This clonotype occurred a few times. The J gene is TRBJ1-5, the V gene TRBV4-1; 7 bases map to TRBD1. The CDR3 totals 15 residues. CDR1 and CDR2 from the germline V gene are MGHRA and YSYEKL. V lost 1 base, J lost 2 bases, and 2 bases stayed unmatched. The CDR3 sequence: CASSQGGTGNQPQHF. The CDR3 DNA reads TGCGCCAGCAGCCAAGGCGGGACAGGCAATCAGCCCCAGCATTTT.

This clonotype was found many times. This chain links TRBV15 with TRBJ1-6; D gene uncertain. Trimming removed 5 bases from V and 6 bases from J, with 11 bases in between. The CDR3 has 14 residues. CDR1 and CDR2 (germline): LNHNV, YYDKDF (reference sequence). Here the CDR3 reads CATSAAVSNSPLHF. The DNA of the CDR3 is TGTGCCACCAGCGCAGCCGTTAGTAATTCACCCCTCCACTTT.

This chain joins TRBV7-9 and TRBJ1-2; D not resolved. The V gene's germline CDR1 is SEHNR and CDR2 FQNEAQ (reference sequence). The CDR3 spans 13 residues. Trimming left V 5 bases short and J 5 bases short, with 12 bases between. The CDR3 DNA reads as TGTGCCAGCAGCCTCATGGACGTGTATGGCTACACCTTC. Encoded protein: CASSLMDVYGYTF.

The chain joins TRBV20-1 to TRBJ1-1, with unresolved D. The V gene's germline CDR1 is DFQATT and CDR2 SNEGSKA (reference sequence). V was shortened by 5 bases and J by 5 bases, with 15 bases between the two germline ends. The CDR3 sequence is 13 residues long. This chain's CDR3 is CSAPYLGGTEAFF. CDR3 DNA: TGCAGTGCTCCTTATTTGGGTGGGACTGAAGCTTTCTTT.